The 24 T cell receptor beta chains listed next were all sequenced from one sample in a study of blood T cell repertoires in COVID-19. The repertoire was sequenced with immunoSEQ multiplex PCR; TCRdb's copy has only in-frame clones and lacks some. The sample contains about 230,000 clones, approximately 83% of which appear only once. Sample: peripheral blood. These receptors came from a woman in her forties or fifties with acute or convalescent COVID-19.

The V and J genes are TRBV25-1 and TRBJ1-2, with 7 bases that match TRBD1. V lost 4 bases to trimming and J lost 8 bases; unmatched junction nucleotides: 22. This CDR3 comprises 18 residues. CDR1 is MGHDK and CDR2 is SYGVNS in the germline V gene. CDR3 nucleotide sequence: TGTGCCAGCAGTGCTACCCTCGGGACAGCTCTCCAAACCGACGGCTACACCTTC. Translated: CASSATLGTALQTDGYTF.

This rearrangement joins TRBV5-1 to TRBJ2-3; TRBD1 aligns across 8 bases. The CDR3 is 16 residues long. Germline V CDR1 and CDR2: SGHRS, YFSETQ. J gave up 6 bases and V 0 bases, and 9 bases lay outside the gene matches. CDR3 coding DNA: TGCGCCAGCAGCTTGGACGCGACAGGGGTTGTCGATACGCAGTATTTT. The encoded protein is CASSLDATGVVDTQYF.

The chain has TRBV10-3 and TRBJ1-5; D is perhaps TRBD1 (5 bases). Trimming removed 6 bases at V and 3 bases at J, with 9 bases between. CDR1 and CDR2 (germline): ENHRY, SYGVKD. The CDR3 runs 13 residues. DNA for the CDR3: TGTGCCATCAGGGACATTTCCAATCAGCCCCAGCATTTT. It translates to CAIRDISNQPQHF.

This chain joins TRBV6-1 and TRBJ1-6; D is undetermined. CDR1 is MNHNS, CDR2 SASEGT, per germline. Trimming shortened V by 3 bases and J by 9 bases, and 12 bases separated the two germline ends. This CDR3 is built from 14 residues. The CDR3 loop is CASSDLGVGSPLHF. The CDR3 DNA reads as TGTGCCAGCAGTGATCTCGGTGTCGGTTCACCCCTCCACTTT.

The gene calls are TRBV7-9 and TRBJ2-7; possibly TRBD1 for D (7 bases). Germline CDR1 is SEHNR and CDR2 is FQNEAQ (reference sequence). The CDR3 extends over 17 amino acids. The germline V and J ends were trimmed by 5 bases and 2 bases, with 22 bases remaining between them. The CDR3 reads CASSTRRGTTGAYEQYF. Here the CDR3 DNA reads TGTGCCAGCAGCACCCGACGCGGGACAACAGGGGCCTACGAGCAGTACTTC.

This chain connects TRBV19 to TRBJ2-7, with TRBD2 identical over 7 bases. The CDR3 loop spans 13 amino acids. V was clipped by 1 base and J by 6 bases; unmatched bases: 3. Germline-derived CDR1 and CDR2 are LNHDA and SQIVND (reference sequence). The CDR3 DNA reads TGTGCCAGTAGTATAGTTTTAGCGGGCGAGCAGTACTTC. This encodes CASSIVLAGEQYF.

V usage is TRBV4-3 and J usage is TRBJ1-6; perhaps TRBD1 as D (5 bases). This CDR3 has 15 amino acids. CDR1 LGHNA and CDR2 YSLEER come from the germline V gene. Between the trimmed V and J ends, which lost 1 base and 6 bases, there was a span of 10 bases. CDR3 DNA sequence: TGCGCCAGCAGCCAAGGGGCGACAGTTAATTCACCCCTCCACTTT. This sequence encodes CASSQGATVNSPLHF.

The CDR3 DNA reads as TGTGCCAGCAGTCCCCTCGGGGGGGGCCAGTACTTC. This sequence encodes CASSPLGGGQYF. This chain connects TRBV27 to TRBJ2-7, with 8 bases identical to TRBD2. The junction had 7 bases not matched to a gene; V was cut back by 5 bases and J by 10 bases. Germline loops: CDR1 MNHEY, CDR2 SMNVEV (reference sequence). The CDR3 sequence is 12 residues long.

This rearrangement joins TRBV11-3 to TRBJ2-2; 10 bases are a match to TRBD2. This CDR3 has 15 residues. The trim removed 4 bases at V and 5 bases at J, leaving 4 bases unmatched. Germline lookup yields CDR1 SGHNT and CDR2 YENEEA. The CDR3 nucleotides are TGTGCCAGCAGCTGGCAGACTAGCGGGACCGGGGAGCTGTTTTTT. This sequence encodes CASSWQTSGTGELFF.

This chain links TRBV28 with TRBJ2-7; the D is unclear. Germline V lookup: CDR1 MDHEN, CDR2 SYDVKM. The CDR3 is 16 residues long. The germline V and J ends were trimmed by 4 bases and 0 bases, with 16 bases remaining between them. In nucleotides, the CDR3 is TGTGCCAGCAGTTCCCCGAGAGGCCGGAGCTCCTACGAGCAGTACTTC. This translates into CASSSPRGRSSYEQYF. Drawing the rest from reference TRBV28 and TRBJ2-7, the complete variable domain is DVKVTQSSRYLVKRTGEKVFLECVQDMDHENMFWYRQDPGLGLRLIYFSYDVKMKEKGDIPEGYSVSREKKERFSLILESASTNQTSMYLCASSSPRGRSSYEQYFGPGTRLTVT.

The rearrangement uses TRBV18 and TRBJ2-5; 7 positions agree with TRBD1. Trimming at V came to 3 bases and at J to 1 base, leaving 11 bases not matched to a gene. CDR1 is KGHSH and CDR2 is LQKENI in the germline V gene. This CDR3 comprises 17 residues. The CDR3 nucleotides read TGTGCCAGCTCACCCAGTGGGGCCAGGGGGATCCAAGAGACCCAGTACTTC. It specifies CASSPSGARGIQETQYF.

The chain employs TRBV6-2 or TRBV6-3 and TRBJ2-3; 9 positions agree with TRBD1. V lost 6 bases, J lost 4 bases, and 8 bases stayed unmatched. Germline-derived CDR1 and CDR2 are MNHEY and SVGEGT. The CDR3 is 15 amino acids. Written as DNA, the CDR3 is TGTGCCAGCAGCCATACAGGGGGCAACGCAGATACGCAGTATTTT. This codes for CASSHTGGNADTQYF.

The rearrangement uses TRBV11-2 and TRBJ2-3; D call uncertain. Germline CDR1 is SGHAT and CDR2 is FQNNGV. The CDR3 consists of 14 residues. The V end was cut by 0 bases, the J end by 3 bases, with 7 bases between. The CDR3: CASSLERVTDTQYF. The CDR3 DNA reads TGTGCCAGCAGCTTAGAACGGGTAACAGATACGCAGTATTTT.

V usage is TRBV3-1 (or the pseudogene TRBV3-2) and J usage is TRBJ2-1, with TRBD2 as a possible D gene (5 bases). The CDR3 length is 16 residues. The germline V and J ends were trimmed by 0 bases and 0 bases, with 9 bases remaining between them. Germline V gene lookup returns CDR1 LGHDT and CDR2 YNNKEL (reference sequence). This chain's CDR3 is CASSQDGSGSYNEQFF. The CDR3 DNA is TGTGCCAGCAGCCAAGATGGCAGCGGCTCCTACAATGAGCAGTTCTTC.

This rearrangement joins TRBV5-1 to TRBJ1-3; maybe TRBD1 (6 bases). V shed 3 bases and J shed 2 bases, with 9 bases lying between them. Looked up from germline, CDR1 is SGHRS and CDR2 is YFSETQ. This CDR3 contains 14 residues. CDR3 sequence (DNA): TGCGCCAGCAGCTCCGCAGGGGCTGGAAACACCATATATTTT. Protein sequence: CASSSAGAGNTIYF. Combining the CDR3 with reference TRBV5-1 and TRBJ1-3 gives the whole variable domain KAGVTQTPRYLIKTRGQQVTLSCSPISGHRSVSWYQQTPGQGLQFLFEYFSETQRNKGNFPGRFSGRQFSNSRSEMNVSTLELGDSALYLCASSSAGAGNTIYFGEGSWLTVV.

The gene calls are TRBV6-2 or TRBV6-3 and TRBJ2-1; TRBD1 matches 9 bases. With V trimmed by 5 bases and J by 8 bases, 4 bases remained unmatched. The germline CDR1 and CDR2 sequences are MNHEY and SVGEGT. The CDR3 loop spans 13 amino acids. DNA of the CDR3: TGTGCCAGCAGTCCCCGGACAGGGGATGAGCAGTTCTTC. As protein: CASSPRTGDEQFF.

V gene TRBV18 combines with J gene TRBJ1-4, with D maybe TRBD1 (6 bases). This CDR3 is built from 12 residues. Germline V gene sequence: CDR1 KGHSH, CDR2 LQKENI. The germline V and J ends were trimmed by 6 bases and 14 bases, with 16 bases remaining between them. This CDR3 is CASSPNRDGLFF. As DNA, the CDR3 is TGTGCCAGCTCGCCCAACAGGGATGGCCTGTTTTTT.

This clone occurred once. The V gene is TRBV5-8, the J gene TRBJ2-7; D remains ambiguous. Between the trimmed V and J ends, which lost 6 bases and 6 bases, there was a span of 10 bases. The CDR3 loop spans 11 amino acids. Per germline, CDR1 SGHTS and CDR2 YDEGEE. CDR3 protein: CASTPLVEQYF. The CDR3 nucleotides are TGTGCCAGCACCCCCCTTGTCGAGCAGTACTTC. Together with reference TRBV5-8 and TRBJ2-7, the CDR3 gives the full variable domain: EAGVTQSPTHLIKTRGQQATLRCSPISGHTSVYWYQQALGLGLQFLLWYDEGEERNRGNFPPRFSGRQFPNYSSELNVNALELEDSALYLCASTPLVEQYFGPGTRLTVT.

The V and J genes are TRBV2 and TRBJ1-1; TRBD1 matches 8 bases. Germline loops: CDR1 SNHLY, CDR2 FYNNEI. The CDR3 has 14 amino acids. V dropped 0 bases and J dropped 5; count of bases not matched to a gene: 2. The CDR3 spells CASSEARQGTEAFF. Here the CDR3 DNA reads TGTGCCAGCAGTGAAGCGAGACAGGGGACTGAAGCTTTCTTT.

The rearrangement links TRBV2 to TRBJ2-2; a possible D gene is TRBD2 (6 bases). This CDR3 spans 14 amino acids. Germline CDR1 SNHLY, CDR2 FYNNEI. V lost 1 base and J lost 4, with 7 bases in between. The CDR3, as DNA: TGTGCCAGCAGTGAAGTCGGGGGCACCGGGGAGCTGTTTTTT. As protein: CASSEVGGTGELFF.

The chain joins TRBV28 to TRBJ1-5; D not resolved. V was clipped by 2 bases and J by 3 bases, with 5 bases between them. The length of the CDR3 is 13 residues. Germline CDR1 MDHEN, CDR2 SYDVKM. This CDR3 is CASSLQFNQPQHF. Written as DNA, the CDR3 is TGTGCCAGCAGTTTACAGTTCAATCAGCCCCAGCATTTT.

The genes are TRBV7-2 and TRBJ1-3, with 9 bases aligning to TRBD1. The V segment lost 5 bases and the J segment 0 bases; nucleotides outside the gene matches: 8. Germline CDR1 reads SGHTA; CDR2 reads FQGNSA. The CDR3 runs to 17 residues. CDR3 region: CASSLRTGAISGNTIYF. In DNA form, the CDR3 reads TGTGCCAGCAGCCTGCGGACAGGGGCGATCTCTGGAAACACCATATATTTT.

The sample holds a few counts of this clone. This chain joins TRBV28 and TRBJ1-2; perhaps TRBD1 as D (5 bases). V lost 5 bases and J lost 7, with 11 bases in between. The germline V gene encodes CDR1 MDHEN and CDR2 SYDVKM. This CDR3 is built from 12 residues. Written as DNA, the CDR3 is TGTGCCAGCAGTACCGACAGTGCTGGCTACACCTTC. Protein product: CASSTDSAGYTF.

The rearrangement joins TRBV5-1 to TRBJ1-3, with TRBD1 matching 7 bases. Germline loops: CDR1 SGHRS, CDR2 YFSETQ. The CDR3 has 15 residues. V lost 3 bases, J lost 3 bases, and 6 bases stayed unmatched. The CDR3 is CASSSGTVRGNTIYF. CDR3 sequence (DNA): TGCGCCAGCAGCTCCGGGACAGTACGTGGAAACACCATATATTTT.